This T cell receptor (beta chain) was recorded in a study of blood T cell repertoires in COVID-19. The wider study: From T cells, B-cell-depleted T cells, or PBMCs came the material, which was cDNA or gDNA.

In the original analysis: By means of reference gene primer amplification, nucleated cell counts were estimated. The method was immunoSEQ multiplex PCR; TCRdb's version includes in-frame clones alone and lacks a portion of them. V, J and clone size were drawn from that table, and D and trimming were deduced from the DNA. Among some 390,000 clones, 87% were seen once, and the ten largest hold 2.3%. Trimming cost V 5 bases and J 3 bases, with 15 bases left between them. This CDR3 has 15 amino acids. CDR1 LNHDA and CDR2 SQIVND come from the germline V gene (reference sequence). This receptor was identified in an older woman with COVID-19, enrolled during active disease. The rearrangement links TRBV19 to TRBJ2-3, with D tentatively TRBD2 (6 bases). What was sequenced was peripheral blood. The CDR3 loop is CASSGGTPGTDTQYF. The CDR3, as DNA: TGTGCCAGTAGTGGGGGGACTCCTGGTACAGATACGCAGTATTTT.